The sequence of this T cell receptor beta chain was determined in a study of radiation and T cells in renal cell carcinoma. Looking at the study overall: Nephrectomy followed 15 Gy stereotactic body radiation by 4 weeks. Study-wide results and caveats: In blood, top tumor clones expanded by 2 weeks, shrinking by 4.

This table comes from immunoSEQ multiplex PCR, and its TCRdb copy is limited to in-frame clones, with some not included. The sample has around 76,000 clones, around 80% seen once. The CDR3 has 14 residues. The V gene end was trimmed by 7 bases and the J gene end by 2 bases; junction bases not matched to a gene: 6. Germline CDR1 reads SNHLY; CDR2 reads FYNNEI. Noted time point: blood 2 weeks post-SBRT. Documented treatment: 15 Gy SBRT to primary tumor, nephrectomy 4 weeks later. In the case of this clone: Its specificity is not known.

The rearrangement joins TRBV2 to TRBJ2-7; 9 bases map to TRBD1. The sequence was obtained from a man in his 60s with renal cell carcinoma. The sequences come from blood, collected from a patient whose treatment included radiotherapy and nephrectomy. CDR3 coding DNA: TGTGCCAGCACCCTCGGGACAGGGCCCTACGAGCAGTACTTC. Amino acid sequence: CASTLGTGPYEQYF.